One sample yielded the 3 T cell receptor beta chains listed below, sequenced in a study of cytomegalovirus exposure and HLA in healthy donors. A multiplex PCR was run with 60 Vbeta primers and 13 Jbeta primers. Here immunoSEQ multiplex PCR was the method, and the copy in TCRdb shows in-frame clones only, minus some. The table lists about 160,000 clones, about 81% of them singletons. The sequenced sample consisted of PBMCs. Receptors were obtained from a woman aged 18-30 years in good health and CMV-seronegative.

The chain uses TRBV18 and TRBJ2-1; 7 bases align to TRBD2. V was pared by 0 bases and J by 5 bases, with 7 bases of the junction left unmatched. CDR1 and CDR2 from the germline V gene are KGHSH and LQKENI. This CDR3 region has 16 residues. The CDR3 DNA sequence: TGTGCCAGCTCACCACCAATCTTAGCGGGCCACAATGAGCAGTTCTTC. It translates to CASSPPILAGHNEQFF.

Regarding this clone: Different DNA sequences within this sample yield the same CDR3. The chain's CDR3 is CASSSRSSGNTIYF. The CDR3 nucleotides are TGTGCCAGCAGCTCCAGATCCTCTGGAAACACCATATATTTT. The chain combines TRBV7-8 with TRBJ1-3, with no clear D. The CDR3 has 14 amino acids. Looked up from germline, CDR1 is SGHVS and CDR2 is FQNEAQ. V lost 4 bases to trimming and J lost 0 bases, with 7 bases between them.

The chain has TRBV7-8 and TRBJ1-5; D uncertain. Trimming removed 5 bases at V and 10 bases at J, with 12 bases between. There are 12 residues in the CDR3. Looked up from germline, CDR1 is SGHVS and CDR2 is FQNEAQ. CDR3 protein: CASSGRNEPQHF. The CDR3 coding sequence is TGTGCCAGCAGCGGGCGTAACGAACCCCAGCATTTT.